The clone carrying this TCR beta chain was counted a few times. The antigen is not known. Germline loops: CDR1 LGHNA, CDR2 YNFKEQ. There are 13 residues in the CDR3. Deletions cut 2 bases from V and 7 bases from J, with 11 bases between. The sequenced template was cDNA made from the entire isolated RNA. Method: immunoSEQ multiplex PCR; TCRdb's copy keeps in-frame clones and lacks some. The sample lists fewer than 150,000 clones, about 7% occurring once. The data derive from a study of beta chain features in type 1 diabetes. Regarding the study as a whole: Naive, central memory and Treg TCRB repertoires appeared more alike in patients than in healthy donors.

The chain combines TRBV4-2 with TRBJ1-2; no clear D gene. Sequenced: central memory CD4+ T cells from blood. The sequence came from a woman aged 25 to 39 in good health. The DNA for the CDR3 is TGTGCCAGCAGCCAAATCCAACTTGGTGGCTACACCTTC. Amino acid sequence: CASSQIQLGGYTF.